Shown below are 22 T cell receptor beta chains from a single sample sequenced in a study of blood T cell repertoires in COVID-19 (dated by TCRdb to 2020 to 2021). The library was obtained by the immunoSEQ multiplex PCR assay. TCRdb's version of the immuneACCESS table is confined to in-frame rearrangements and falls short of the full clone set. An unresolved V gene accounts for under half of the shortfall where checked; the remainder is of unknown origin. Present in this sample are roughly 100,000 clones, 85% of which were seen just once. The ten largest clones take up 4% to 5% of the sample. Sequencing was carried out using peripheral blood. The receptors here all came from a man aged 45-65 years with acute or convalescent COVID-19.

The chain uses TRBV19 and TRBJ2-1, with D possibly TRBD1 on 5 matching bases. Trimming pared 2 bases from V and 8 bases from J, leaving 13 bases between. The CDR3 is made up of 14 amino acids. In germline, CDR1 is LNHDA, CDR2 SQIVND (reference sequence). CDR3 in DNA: TGTGCCAGTAGTATACAGGGAAAAAACGATGAGCAGTTCTTC. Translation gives CASSIQGKNDEQFF. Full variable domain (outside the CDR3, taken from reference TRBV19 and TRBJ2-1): DGGITQSPKYLFRKEGQNVTLSCEQNLNHDAMYWYRQDPGQGLRLIYYSQIVNDFQKGDIAEGYSVSREKKESFPLTVTSAQKNPTAFYLCASSIQGKNDEQFFGPGTRLTVL.

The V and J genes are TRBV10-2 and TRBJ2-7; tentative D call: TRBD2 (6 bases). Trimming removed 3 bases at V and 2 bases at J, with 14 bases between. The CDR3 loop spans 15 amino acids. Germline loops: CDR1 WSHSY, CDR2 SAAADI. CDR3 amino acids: CASSEGRERTYEQYF. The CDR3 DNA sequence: TGCGCCAGCAGTGAAGGACGGGAGAGGACCTACGAGCAGTACTTC.

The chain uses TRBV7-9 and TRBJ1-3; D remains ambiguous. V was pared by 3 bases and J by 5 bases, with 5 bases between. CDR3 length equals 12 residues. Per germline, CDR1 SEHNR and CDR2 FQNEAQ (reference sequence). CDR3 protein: CASSLNRNTIYF. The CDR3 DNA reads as TGTGCCAGCAGCTTGAACAGAAACACCATATATTTT. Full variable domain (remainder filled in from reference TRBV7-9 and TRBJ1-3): DTGVSQNPRHKITKRGQNVTFRCDPISEHNRLYWYRQTLGQGPEFLTYFQNEAQLEKSRLLSDRFSAERPKGSFSTLEIQRTEQGDSAMYLCASSLNRNTIYFGEGSWLTVV.

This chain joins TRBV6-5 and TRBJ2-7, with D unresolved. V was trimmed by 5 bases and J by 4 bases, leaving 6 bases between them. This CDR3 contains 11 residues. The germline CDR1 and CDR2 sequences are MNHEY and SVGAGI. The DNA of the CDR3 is TGTGCCAGCAGTAATCAATACGAGCAGTACTTC. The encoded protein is CASSNQYEQYF.

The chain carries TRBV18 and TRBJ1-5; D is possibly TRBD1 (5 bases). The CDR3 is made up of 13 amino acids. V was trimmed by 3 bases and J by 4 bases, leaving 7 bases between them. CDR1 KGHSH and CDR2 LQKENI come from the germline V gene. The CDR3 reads CASSPDRNQPQHF. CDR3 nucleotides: TGTGCCAGCTCACCCGACAGAAATCAGCCCCAGCATTTT.

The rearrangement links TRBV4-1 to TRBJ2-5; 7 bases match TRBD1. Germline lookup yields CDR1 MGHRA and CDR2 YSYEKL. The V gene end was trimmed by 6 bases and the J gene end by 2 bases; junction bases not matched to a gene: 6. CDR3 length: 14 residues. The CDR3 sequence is CASSRTGYQETQYF. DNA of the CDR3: TGCGCCAGCAGTCGGACAGGCTATCAAGAGACCCAGTACTTC.

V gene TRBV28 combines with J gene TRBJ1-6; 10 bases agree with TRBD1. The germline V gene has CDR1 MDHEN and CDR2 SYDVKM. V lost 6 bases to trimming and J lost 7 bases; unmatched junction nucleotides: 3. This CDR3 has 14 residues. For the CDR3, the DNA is TGTGCCAGCAGCCTGGGACAGGGGAATTCACCCCTCCACTTT. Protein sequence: CASSLGQGNSPLHF.

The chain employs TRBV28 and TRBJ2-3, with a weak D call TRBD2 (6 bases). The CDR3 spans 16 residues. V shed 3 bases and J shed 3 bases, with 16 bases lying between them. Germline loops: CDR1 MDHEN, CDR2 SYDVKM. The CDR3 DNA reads TGTGCCAGCAGTTTCTCCGGAGGGGTTTGGACAGATACGCAGTATTTT. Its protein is CASSFSGGVWTDTQYF.

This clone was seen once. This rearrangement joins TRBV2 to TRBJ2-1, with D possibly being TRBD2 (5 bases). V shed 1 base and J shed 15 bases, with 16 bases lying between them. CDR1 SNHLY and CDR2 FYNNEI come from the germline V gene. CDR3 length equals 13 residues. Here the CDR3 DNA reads TGTGCCAGCAGTGAAGATCGGCGGCTAGAGGGGTTCTTC. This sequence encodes CASSEDRRLEGFF.

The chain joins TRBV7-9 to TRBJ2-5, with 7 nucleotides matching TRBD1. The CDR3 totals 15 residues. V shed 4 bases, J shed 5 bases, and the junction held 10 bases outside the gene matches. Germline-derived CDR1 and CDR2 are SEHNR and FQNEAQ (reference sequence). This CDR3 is CASSSTGASAETQYF. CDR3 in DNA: TGTGCCAGCAGCTCCACAGGGGCGTCTGCGGAGACCCAGTACTTC.

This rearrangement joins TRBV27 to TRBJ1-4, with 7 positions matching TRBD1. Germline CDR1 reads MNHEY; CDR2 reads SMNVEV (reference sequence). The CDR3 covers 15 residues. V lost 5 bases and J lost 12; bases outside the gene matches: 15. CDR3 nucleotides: TGTGCCAGCAGTCCTATCTCCCCCTTCGGACAGGAACTGTTTTTT. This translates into CASSPISPFGQELFF.

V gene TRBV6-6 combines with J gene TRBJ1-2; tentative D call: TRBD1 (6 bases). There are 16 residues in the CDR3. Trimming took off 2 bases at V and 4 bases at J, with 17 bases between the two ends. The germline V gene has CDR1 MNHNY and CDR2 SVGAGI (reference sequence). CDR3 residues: CASSYPSGQNSYGYTF. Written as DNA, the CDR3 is TGTGCCAGCAGTTACCCTTCGGGACAAAATTCCTATGGCTACACCTTC.

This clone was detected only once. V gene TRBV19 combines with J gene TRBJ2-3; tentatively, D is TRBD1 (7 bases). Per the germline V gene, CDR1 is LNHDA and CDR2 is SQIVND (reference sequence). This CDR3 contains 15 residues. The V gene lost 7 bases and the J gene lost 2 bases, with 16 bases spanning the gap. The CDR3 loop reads CASKGGQTLTDTQYF. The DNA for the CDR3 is TGTGCCAGTAAGGGGGGACAGACCCTCACAGATACGCAGTATTTT.

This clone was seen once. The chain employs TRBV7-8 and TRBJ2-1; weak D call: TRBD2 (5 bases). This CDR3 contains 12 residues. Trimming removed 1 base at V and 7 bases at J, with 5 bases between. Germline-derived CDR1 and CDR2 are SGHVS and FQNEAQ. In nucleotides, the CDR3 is TGTGCCAGCAGCTTAGGGAGGAATGAGCAGTTCTTC. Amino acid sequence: CASSLGRNEQFF.

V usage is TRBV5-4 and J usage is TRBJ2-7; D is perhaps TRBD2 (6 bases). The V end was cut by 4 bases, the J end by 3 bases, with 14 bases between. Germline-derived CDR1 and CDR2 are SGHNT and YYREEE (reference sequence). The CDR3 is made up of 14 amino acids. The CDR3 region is CASSPRDWSYEQYF. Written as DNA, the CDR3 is TGTGCCAGCAGCCCGAGGGACTGGAGCTACGAGCAGTACTTC.

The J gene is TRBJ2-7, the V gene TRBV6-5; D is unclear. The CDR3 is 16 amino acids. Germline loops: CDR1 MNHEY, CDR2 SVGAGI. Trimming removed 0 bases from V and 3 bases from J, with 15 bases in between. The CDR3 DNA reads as TGTGCCAGCAGTTACTCGGGTCCCCGGGTCTTCTACGAGCAGTACTTC. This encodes CASSYSGPRVFYEQYF.

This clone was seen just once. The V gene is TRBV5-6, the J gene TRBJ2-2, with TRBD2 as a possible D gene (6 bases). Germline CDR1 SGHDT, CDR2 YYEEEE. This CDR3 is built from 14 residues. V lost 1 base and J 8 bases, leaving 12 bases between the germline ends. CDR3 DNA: TGTGCCAGCAGCTTGACTAGCCCGAAAGGGGAGCTGTTTTTT. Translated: CASSLTSPKGELFF.

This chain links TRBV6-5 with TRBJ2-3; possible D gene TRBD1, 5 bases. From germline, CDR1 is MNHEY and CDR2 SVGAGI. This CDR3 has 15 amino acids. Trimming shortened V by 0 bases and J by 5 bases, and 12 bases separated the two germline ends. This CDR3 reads CASSYSRGPRDTQYF. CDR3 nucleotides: TGTGCCAGCAGTTACTCAAGGGGCCCCAGAGATACGCAGTATTTT.

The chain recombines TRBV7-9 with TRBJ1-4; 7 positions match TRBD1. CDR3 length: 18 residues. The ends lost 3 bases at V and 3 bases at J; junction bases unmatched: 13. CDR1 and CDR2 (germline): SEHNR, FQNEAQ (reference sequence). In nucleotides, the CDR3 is TGTGCCAGCAGCTTGGGACAGACAGGGCCGGTGGCTAATGAAAAACTGTTTTTT. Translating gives CASSLGQTGPVANEKLFF.

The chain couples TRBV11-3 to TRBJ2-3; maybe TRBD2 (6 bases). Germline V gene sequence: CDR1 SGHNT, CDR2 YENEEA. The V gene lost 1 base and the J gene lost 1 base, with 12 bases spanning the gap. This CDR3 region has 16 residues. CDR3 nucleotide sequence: TGTGCCAGCAGCTTAGCCGGCGGGGTACGCACAGATACGCAGTATTTT. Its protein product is CASSLAGGVRTDTQYF.

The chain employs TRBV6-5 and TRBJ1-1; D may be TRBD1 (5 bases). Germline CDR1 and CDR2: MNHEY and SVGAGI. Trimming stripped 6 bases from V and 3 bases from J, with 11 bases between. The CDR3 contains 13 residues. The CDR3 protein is CASRVGGYTEAFF. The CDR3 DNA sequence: TGTGCCAGCAGAGTTGGGGGGTACACTGAAGCTTTCTTT.

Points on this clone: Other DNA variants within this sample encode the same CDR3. The CDR3 coding sequence is TGTGCCAGCAGTGAAGCGGGCCAGTACGAGCAGTACTTC. Amino acid sequence: CASSEAGQYEQYF. The chain has TRBV6-1 and TRBJ2-7; D is unclear. Trimming cost V 0 bases and J 4 bases, with 7 bases left between them. The CDR3 runs to 13 residues. CDR1 MNHNS and CDR2 SASEGT come from the germline V gene.